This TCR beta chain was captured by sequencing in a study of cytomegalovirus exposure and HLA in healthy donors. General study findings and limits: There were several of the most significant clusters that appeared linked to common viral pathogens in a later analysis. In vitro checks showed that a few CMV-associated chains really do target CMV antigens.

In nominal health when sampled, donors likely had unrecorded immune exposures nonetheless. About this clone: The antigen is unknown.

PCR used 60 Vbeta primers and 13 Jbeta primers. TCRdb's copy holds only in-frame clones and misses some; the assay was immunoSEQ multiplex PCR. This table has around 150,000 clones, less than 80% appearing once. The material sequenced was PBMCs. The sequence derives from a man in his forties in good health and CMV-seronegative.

Written as DNA, the CDR3 is TGTGCCAGTAGTTCCCTCACCGGGGAGCTGTTTTTT. It yields the protein CASSSLTGELFF. This chain connects TRBV19 to TRBJ2-2; D gene uncertain. The CDR3 runs 12 residues. Germline V gene data show CDR1 as LNHDA and CDR2 as SQIVND (reference sequence). V gave up 5 bases and J gave up 4 bases, with 5 bases separating them.